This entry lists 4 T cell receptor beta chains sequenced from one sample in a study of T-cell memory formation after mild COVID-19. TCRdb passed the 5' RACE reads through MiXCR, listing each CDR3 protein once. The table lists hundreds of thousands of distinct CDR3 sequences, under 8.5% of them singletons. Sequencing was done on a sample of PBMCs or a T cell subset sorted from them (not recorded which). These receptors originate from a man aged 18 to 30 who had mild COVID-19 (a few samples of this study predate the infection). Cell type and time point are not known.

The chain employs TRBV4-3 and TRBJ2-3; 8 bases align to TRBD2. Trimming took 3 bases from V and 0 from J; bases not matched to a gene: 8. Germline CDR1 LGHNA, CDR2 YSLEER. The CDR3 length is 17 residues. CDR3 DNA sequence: TGCGCCAGCAGCCAGAGGGGCGGGGGGACTAGCACAGATACGCAGTATTTT. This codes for CASSQRGGGTSTDTQYF.

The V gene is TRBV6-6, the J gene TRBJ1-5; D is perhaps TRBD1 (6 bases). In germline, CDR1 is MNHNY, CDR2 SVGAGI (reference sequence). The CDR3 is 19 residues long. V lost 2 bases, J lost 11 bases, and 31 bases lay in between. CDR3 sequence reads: CASSYKGGAGDGSSRAQHF. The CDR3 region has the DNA TGTGCCAGCAGTTACAAGGGTGGTGCAGGGGACGGATCTTCCCGGGCCCAGCATTTT.

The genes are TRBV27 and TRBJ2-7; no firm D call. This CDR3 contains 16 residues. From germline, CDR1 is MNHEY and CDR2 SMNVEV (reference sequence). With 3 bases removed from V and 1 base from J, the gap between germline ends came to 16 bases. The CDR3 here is CASSFEPSVWSYEQYV. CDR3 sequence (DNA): TGTGCCAGCAGTTTCGAACCCTCCGTTTGGTCCTACGAGCAGTACGTC.

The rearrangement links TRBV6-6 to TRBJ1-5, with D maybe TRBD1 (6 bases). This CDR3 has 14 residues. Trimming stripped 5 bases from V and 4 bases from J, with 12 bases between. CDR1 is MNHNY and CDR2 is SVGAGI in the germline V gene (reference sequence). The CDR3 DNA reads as TGTGCCAGCAGTGGGGACACGGGGAATCAGCCCCAGCATTTT. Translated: CASSGDTGNQPQHF.